The rows below give T cell receptor beta chains drawn from one sample of a study of CD8 T cells in Susac syndrome. TCRdb re-derived calls from the immunoSEQ multiplex PCR reads in MiXCR, one entry per CDR3 protein. The sample comprises roughly 190,000 distinct CDR3 sequences, roughly 90% of which are singletons, and 0.087% rests with the top ten. The sequencing input was CD4+ T cells from PBMCs. Every receptor here comes from a human donor with Susac syndrome. Each CDR3 is given with its conserved first and last residue. A D gene is named only where the DNA matches it firmly. Some rows have no size entry. The others give once, few or many, or a class for an expanded clone.

V gene	clone size	D gene	J gene	CDR3 protein	CDR3 DNA
TRBV30	NA	NA	TRBJ1-2	CAWSAEGAYGYTF	TGTGCCTGGAGTGCGGAGGGAGCCTATGGCTACACCTTC
TRBV11-1	NA	NA	TRBJ1-6	CASSYGQGNSPLHF	TGTGCCAGCAGCTATGGACAAGGCAATTCACCCCTCCACTTT
TRBV24-1	NA	NA	TRBJ2-6	CAIPAPTGLSSGANVLTF	TGTGCCATCCCCGCCCCGACAGGCTTAAGCTCTGGGGCCAACGTCCTGACTTTC
TRBV11-2	NA	NA	TRBJ2-5	CASSLVVGETQYF	TGTGCCAGCAGCTTAGTGGTGGGGGAGACCCAGTACTTC
TRBV5-1	once	TRBD1	TRBJ2-4	CASSKGTALAKNIQYF	TGCGCCAGCAGCAAAGGGACAGCCCTAGCCAAAAACATTCAGTACTTC
TRBV5-1	few	TRBD2	TRBJ2-1	CASSLSGGSYNEQFF	TGTGCCAGTAGCCTATCGGGAGGGAGCTACAATGAGCAGTTCTTC
TRBV4-1	NA	TRBD1	TRBJ1-5	CASSQGQGTNQPQHF	TGCGCCAGCAGCCAGGGACAGGGAACAAATCAGCCCCAGCATTTT
TRBV27	once	TRBD2	TRBJ2-7	CASSLSLLAGLEQYF	TGTGCCAGCAGTTTATCGTTACTAGCGGGACTCGAGCAGTACTTC
TRBV29-1	NA	NA	TRBJ1-1	CSVEGRRLMNTEAFF	TGCAGCGTTGAAGGCAGGAGACTTATGAACACTGAAGCTTTCTTT
TRBV19	NA	TRBD1	TRBJ1-2	CASSPKKDRAYGYTF	TGTGCCAGTAGCCCTAAAAAGGACAGGGCCTATGGCTACACCTTC
TRBV29-1	NA	NA	TRBJ2-5	CSAIMTVKETQYF	TGCAGCGCCATCATGACAGTTAAAGAGACCCAGTACTTC
TRBV6-2/TRBV6-3	NA	TRBD2	TRBJ2-7	CASSEAAGNTYEQYF	TGTGCCAGCAGCGAGGCAGCGGGGAATACCTACGAGCAGTACTTC
TRBV25-1	NA	NA	TRBJ1-2	CASSEEGRRYGYTF	TGTGCCAGCAGTGAAGAGGGACGACGTTATGGCTACACCTTC
TRBV5-4	once	NA	TRBJ1-3	CASSLDSQTIYF	TGTGCCAGCAGCCTGGACTCTCAGACCATATATTTT
TRBV18	NA	TRBD1	TRBJ2-4	CASVPGQGSGIQYF	TGTGCCAGCGTTCCGGGACAGGGGTCGGGGATTCAGTACTTC
TRBV5-4	once	TRBD2	TRBJ2-1	CASSLSAGAAYNEQFF	TGTGCCAGCAGCTTGTCGGCGGGAGCCGCCTACAATGAGCAGTTCTTC
TRBV5-6	NA	NA	TRBJ1-1	CASSFLSGAGTEAFF	TGTGCCAGCAGCTTCTTATCCGGGGCAGGCACTGAAGCTTTCTTT
TRBV20-1	NA	TRBD1	TRBJ1-1	CSAGGQGTEAFF	TGCAGTGCTGGAGGACAGGGAACTGAAGCTTTCTTT
TRBV28	NA	NA	TRBJ2-2	CASSLLSATGELFF	TGTGCCAGCAGTTTATTGTCAGCCACCGGGGAGCTGTTTTTT
TRBV5-6	NA	NA	TRBJ2-5	CASSYEPTGTQYF	TGTGCCAGCAGCTACGAACCAACGGGGACCCAGTACTTC
TRBV4-1	NA	TRBD2	TRBJ2-1	CASSQEGLAAAPYNEQFF	TGCGCCAGCAGCCAGGAGGGACTAGCGGCTGCCCCATACAATGAGCAGTTCTTC
TRBV7-2	NA	NA	TRBJ2-7	CASSLLGRESYEQYF	TGTGCCAGCAGCTTACTAGGGCGGGAATCCTACGAGCAGTACTTC
TRBV3-1	NA	NA	TRBJ1-2	CASSQDKGYGYTF	TGTGCCAGCAGCCAAGATAAGGGCTATGGCTACACCTTC
TRBV4-1	NA	TRBD1	TRBJ2-2	CASSPGTARSNTGELFF	TGCGCCAGCAGCCCCGGGACAGCAAGATCGAACACCGGGGAGCTGTTTTTT
TRBV6-2/TRBV6-3	NA	NA	TRBJ1-5	CASSYVENQPQHF	TGTGCCAGCAGTTACGTAGAGAATCAGCCCCAGCATTTT
TRBV18	NA	NA	TRBJ1-2	CASSPGQSPNYGYTF	TGTGCCAGCTCACCTGGGCAGAGCCCTAACTATGGCTACACCTTC